This TCR beta chain was identified during a study of T cell responses to AZD1222 COVID-19 vaccine. Study results and limitations: White British donors predominated, females outnumbered males, and clonal diversity was possibly underestimated. Seropositivity was recorded at baseline in only a handful of AZD1222 recipients. Close to half of spike-specific TCRs reportedly recognize unmutated variant regions. Researchers report vaccine-associated CD4 TCRs spanning spike, with dominance at 160-218 and 743-854.

Sequencing used immunoSEQ multiplex PCR; TCRdb keeps in-frame clones, though not all of them. The sample has 75,000 to 85,000 clones, 87% seen once. The CDR3 is 14 residues long. Germline loops: CDR1 LGHDT, CDR2 YNNKEL (reference sequence). With 6 bases clipped from V and 0 bases from J, the junction kept 2 bases outside the gene matches. On this clone itself: Its matching antigen is unknown.

This chain uses TRBV3-1 (or the pseudogene TRBV3-2) with TRBJ1-5, with TRBD1 matching over 7 bases. Sequencing used peripheral blood, obtained 28 days after the second AZD1222 dose. The sequence derives from an adult who received the AZD1222 COVID-19 vaccine. Written as DNA, the CDR3 is TGTGCCAGCAGTACAGGGGCTAGCAATCAGCCCCAGCATTTT. Translation gives CASSTGASNQPQHF.